Below, one T cell receptor (beta chain) is given with its context. The target antigen is unknown. Each donor gave roughly 9.1 milliliters of peripheral blood. This record belongs to a study of blood T cells in healthy people across ages. Study-level information: Using template switching, researchers captured about one barcoded beta molecule for each two T cells. Study conclusions and caveats: CMV status of donors was not determined, possibly confounding expanded clonotype changes.

A second roughly 6 to 12 cycle PCR used barcoded and J-beta primers. MiXCR, run by TCRdb on the 5' RACE reads, gives a single entry per CDR3 protein. The table has 730,000 or so distinct CDR3 sequences, around 43% seen once. This CDR3 has 17 amino acids. J was trimmed by 5 bases and V by 0 bases; bases with no gene match: 6. The V gene's germline CDR1 is LNHNV and CDR2 YYDKDF (reference sequence). This clonotype was sampled from a man older than 75 in good health. The sample consisted of blood. The chain recombines TRBV15 with TRBJ2-2; 10 bases match TRBD2. DNA for the CDR3: TGTGCCACCAGCAGAGATTTTCTAGCGGGAGTTACCGGGGAGCTGTTTTTT. It codes for CATSRDFLAGVTGELFF.